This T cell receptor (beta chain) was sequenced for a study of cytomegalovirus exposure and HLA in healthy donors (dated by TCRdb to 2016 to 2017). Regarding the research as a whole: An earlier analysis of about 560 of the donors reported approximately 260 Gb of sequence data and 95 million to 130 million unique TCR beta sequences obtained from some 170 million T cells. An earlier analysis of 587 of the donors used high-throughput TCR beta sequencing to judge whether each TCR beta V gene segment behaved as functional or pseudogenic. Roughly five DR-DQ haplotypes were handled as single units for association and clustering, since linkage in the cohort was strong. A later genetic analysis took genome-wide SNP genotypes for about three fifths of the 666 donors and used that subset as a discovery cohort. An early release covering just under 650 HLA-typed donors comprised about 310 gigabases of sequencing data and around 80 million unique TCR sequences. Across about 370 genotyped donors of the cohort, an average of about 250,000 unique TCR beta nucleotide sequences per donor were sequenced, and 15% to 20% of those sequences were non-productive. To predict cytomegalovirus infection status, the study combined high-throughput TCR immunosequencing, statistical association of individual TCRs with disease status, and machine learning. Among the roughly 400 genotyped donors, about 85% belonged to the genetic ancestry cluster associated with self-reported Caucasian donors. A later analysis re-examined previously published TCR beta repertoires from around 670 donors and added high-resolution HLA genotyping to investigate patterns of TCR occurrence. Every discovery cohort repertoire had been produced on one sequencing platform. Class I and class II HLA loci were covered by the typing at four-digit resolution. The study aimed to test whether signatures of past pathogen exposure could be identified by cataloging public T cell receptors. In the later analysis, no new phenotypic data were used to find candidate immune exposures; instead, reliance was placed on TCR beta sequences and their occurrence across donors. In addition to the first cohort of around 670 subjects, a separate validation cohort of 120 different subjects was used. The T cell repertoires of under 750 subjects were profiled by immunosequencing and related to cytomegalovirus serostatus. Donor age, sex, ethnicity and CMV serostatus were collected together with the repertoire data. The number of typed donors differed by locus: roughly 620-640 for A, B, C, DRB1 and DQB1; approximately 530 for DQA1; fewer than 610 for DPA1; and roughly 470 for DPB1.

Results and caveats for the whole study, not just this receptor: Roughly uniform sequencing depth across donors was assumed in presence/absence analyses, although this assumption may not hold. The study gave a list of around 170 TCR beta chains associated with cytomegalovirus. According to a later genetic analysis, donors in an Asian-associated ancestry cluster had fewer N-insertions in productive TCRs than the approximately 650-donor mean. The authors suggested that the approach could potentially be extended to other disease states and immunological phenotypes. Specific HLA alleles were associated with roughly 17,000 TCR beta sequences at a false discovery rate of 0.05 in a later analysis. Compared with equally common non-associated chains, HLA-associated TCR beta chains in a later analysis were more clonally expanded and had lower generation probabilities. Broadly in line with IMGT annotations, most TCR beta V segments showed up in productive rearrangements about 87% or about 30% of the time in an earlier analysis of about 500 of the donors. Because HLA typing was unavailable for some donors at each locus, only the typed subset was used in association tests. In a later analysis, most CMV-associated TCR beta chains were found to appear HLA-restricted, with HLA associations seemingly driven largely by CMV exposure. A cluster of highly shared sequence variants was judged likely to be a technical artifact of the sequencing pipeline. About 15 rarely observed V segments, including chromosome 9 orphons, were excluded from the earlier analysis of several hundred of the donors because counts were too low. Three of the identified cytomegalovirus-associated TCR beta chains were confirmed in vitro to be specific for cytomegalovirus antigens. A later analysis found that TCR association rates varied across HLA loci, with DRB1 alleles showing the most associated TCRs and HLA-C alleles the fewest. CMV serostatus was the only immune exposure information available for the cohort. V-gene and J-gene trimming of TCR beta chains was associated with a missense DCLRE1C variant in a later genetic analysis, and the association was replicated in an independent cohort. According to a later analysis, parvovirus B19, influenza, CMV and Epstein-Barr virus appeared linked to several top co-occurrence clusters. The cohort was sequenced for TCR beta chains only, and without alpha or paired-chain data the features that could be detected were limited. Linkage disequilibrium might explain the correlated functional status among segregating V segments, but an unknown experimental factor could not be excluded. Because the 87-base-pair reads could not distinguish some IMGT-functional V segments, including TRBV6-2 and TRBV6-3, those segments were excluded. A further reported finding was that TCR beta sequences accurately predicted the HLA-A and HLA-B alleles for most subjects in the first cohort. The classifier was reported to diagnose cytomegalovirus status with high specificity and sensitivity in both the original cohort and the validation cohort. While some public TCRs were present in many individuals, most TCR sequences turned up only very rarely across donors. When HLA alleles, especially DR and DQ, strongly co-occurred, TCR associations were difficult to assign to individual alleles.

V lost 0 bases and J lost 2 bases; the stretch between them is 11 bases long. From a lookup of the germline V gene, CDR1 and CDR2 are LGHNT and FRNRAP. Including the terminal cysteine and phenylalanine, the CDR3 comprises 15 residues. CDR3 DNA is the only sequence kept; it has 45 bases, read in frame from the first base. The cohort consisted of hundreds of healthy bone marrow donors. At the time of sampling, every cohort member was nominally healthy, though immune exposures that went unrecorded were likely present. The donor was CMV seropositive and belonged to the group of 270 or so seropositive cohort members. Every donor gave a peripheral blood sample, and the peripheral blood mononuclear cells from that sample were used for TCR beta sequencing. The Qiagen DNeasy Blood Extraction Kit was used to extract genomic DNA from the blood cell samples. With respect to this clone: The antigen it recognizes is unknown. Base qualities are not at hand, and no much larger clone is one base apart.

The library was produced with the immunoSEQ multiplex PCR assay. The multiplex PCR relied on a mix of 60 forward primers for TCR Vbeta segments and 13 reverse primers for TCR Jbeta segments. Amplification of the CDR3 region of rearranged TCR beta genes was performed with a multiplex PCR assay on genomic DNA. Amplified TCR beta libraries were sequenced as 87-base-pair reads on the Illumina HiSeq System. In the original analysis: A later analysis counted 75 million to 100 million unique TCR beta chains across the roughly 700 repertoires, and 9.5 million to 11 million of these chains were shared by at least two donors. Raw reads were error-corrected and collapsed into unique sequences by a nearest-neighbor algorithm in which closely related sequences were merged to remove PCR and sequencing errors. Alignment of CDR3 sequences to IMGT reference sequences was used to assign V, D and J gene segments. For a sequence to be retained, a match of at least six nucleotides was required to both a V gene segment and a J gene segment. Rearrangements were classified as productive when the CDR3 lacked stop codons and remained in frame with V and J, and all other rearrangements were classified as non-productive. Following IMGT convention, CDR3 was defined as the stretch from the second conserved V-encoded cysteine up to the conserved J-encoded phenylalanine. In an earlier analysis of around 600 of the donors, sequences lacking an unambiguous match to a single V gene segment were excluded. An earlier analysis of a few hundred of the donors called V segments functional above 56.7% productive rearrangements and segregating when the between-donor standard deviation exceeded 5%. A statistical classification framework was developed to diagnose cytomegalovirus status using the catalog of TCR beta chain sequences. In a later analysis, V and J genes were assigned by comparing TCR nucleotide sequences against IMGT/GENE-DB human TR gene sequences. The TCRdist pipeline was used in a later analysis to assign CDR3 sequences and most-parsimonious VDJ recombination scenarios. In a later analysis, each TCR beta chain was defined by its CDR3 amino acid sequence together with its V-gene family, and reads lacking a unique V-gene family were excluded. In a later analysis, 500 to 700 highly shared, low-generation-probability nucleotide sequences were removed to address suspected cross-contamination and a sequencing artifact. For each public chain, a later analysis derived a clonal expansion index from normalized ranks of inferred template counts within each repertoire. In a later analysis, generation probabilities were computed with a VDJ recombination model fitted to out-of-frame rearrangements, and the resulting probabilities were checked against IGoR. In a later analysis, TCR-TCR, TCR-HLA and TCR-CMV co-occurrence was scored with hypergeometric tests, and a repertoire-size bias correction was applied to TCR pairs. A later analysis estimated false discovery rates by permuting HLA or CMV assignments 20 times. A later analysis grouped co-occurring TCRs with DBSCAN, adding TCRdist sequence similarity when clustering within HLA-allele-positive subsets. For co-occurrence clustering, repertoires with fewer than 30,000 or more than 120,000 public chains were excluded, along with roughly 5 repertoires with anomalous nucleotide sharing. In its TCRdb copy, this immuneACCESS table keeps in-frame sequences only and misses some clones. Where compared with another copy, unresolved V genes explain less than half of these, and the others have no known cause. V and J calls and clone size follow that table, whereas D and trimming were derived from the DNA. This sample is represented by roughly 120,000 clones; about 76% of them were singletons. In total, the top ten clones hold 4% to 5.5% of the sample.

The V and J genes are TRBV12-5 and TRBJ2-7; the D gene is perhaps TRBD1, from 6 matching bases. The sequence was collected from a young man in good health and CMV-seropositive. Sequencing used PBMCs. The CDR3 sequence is CASGLVAGVPYEQYF. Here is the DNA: TGTGCTAGTGGTTTGGTGGCAGGGGTTCCCTACGAGCAGTACTTC.